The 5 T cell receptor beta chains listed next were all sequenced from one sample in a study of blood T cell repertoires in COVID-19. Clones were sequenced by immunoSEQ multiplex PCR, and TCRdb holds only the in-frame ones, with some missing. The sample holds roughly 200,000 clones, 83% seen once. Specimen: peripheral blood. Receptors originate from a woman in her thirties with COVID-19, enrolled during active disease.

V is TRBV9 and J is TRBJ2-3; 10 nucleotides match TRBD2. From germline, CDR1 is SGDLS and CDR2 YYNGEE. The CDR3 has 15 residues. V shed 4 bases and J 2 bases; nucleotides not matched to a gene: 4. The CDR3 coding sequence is TGTGCCAGCAGCATTAGCGGGGGGTTCACAGATACGCAGTATTTT. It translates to CASSISGGFTDTQYF.

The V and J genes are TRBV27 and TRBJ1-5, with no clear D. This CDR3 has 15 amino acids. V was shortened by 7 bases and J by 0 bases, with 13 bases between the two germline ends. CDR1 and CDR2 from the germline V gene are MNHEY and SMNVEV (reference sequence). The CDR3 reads CASKPQALSNQPQHF. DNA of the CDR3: TGTGCCAGCAAGCCGCAGGCGCTTAGCAATCAGCCCCAGCATTTT.

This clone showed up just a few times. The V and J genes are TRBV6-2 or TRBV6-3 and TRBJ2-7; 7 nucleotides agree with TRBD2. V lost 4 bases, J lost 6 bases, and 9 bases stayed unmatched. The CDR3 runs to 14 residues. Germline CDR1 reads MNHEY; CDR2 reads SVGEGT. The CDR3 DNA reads TGTGCCAGCAGTTCCGGGACTACTCCCTCCGAGCAGTACTTC. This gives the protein CASSSGTTPSEQYF.

The CDR3 DNA reads TGTGCCAGCAGCTTCAGTAATTCACCCCTCCACTTT. It is translated as CASSFSNSPLHF. The V and J genes are TRBV5-6 and TRBJ1-6; D gene ambiguous. Looked up from germline, CDR1 is SGHDT and CDR2 is YYEEEE. The V gene lost 2 bases and the J gene lost 6 bases, with 3 bases spanning the gap. There are 12 residues in the CDR3.

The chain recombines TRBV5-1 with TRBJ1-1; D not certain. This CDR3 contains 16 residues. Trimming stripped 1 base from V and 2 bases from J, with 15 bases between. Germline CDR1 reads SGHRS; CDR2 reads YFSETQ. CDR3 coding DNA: TGCGCCAGCAGCTTGCAGGCCTTAGGCACAAACACTGAAGCTTTCTTT. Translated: CASSLQALGTNTEAFF.